These 22 T cell receptor beta chains originate from one sample sequenced in a study of response to subunit inactivated influenza vaccine. TCRdb recomputed calls from the RT-PCR reads with MiXCR, one row per CDR3 protein. The sample lists more than 400,000 distinct CDR3 sequences; approximately 11% were seen once. This material consisted of PBMCs from blood, taken roughly 45 days after vaccination. The receptors come from a man between 45 and 60 years old who received an inactivated influenza vaccine.

This clonotype was seen at least ten times. The gene calls are TRBV5-1 and TRBJ2-7, with 9 bases identical to TRBD1. Per the germline V gene, CDR1 is SGHRS and CDR2 is YFSETQ. Trimming at V came to 0 bases and at J to 5 bases, leaving 9 bases not matched to a gene. The CDR3 sequence is 16 residues long. CDR3 protein: CASSLGPSGQGNEQYF. The CDR3 bases are TGCGCCAGCAGCTTGGGTCCCTCGGGACAGGGTAACGAGCAGTACTTC.

This chain links TRBV7-6 with TRBJ2-7, with D tentatively TRBD2 (6 bases). The CDR3 covers 16 residues. V gave up 5 bases and J gave up 2 bases, with 19 bases separating them. Germline V gene lookup returns CDR1 SGHVS and CDR2 FNYEAQ. The CDR3 nucleotides read TGTGCCAGCAGCCCGGGGTGGGGGACTCAAGCCTACGAGCAGTACTTC. Encoded protein: CASSPGWGTQAYEQYF.

In this sample, this clonotype turned up a few times. This chain joins TRBV28 and TRBJ1-5; D remains unclear. Germline V gene lookup returns CDR1 MDHEN and CDR2 SYDVKM. This CDR3 is built from 11 residues. Trimming pared 4 bases from V and 9 bases from J, leaving 7 bases between. The CDR3 loop is CASSYERPQHF. The CDR3 bases are TGTGCCAGCAGTTATGAACGGCCCCAGCATTTT.

The chain combines TRBV5-1 with TRBJ2-5; no definite D call. This CDR3 has 13 residues. Trimming pared 0 bases from V and 6 bases from J, leaving 9 bases between. Germline V gene lookup returns CDR1 SGHRS and CDR2 YFSETQ. CDR3 loop: CASSLAVGQTQYF. The CDR3 DNA is TGCGCCAGCAGCTTGGCCGTCGGACAGACCCAGTACTTC.

This clonotype was counted ten times or more. J is TRBJ2-1 and V is TRBV21-1; the DNA was not used to check the table's D call, TRBD2. TRBV21-1 is noted as a pseudogene. This CDR3 spans 16 amino acids. CDR3 in amino acids: CASSRESGPRNNEQFF. The CDR3 DNA reads TGTGCCAGCAGCAGAGAGAGCGGGCCTCGGAACAATGAGCAGTTCTTC.

This clonotype was detected ten times or more. The chain is built from TRBV7-2 and TRBJ1-1, with TRBD1 as a possible D gene (5 bases). V was shortened by 1 base and J by 11 bases, with 14 bases between the two germline ends. The CDR3 is made up of 13 amino acids. Per germline, CDR1 SGHTA and CDR2 FQGNSA. CDR3 sequence reads: CASSLVFREDAFF. CDR3 bases: TGTGCCAGCAGCTTAGTTTTCAGGGAAGATGCTTTCTTT. Variable domain in full (rest from reference TRBV7-2 and TRBJ1-1): GAGVSQSPSNKVTEKGKDVELRCDPISGHTALYWYRQSLGQGLEFLIYFQGNSAPDKSGLPSDRFSAERTGGSVSTLTIQRTQQEDSAVYLCASSLVFREDAFFGQGTRLTVV.

V usage is TRBV7-9 and J usage is TRBJ2-1, with D uncertain. Germline V CDR1 and CDR2: SEHNR, FQNEAQ (reference sequence). V was clipped by 1 base and J by 6 bases, with 13 bases between them. CDR3 length equals 15 residues. The CDR3 DNA follows: TGTGCCAGCAGCTTAGGGGGTACACCGGGCAATGAGCAGTTCTTC. Protein product: CASSLGGTPGNEQFF. The full variable domain, in which reference TRBV7-9 and TRBJ2-1 provide the parts outside the CDR3, is DTGVSQNPRHKITKRGQNVTFRCDPISEHNRLYWYRQTLGQGPEFLTYFQNEAQLEKSRLLSDRFSAERPKGSFSTLEIQRTEQGDSAMYLCASSLGGTPGNEQFFGPGTRLTVL.

This clonotype was detected a few times. The chain links TRBV10-3 to TRBJ2-1, with 10 bases lining up with TRBD2. Germline V lookup: CDR1 ENHRY, CDR2 SYGVKD. The CDR3 contains 13 residues. V shed 10 bases and J 8 bases; nucleotides not matched to a gene: 8. The CDR3 DNA reads as TGTGCCACCCACAGCGGGGGGGCGGATGAGCAGTTCTTC. Its protein is CATHSGGADEQFF.

This clonotype was picked up a small number of times. The V and J genes are TRBV20-1 and TRBJ1-6; perhaps TRBD1 as D (6 bases). The germline V gene has CDR1 DFQATT and CDR2 SNEGSKA (reference sequence). The CDR3 is 17 residues long. Deletions cut 6 bases from V and 7 bases from J, with 25 bases between. The CDR3 spells CSAEQGNPRVFNSPLHF. Here the CDR3 DNA reads TGCAGTGCAGAACAGGGAAACCCTAGAGTGTTCAATTCACCCCTCCACTTT.

The rearrangement links TRBV5-1 to TRBJ2-3; no clear D. This CDR3 has 15 amino acids. Trimming removed 3 bases from V and 2 bases from J, with 13 bases in between. Per the germline V gene, CDR1 is SGHRS and CDR2 is YFSETQ. CDR3 in DNA: TGCGCCAGCAGCTCGGCCCTCAAATTCACAGATACGCAGTATTTT. It translates to CASSSALKFTDTQYF.

This clonotype was counted at least ten times. This chain links TRBV12-3 or TRBV12-4 with TRBJ1-4; 10 nucleotides line up with TRBD1. The length of the CDR3 is 16 residues. V lost 3 bases, J lost 7 bases, and 8 bases stayed unmatched. The CDR3 region has the DNA TGTGCCAGCAGTTTTGGCCGCCGGGACAGGGGTGAAAAACTGTTTTTT. It yields the protein CASSFGRRDRGEKLFF.

This clonotype was seen only a few times. The chain links TRBV6-2 or TRBV6-3 to TRBJ2-2; weak D call: TRBD2 (6 bases). Germline assignment: CDR1 MNHEY and CDR2 SVGEGT. The V gene lost 6 bases and the J gene lost 9 bases, with 11 bases spanning the gap. The CDR3 is 12 amino acids. CDR3 residues: CASRKLARELFF. The CDR3 DNA reads as TGTGCCAGCAGAAAACTAGCCCGGGAGCTGTTTTTT.

Only a few counts were recorded for this clonotype. The chain is built from TRBV3-1 and TRBJ1-2, with D maybe TRBD1 (5 bases). Per the germline V gene, CDR1 is LGHDT and CDR2 is YNNKEL (reference sequence). The length of the CDR3 is 12 residues. The V gene lost 3 bases and the J gene lost 6 bases, with 8 bases spanning the gap. The CDR3 sequence is CASSQNRNGYTF. The CDR3 bases are TGTGCCAGCAGCCAGAACAGGAATGGCTACACCTTC.

This clonotype was detected a few times. The CDR3: CATSGQPRETQYF. The CDR3 nucleotides read TGTGCCACCAGTGGACAGCCTCGGGAGACCCAGTACTTC. V and J are TRBV24-1 and TRBJ2-5, with D possibly being TRBD1 (5 bases). Germline CDR1 is KGHDR and CDR2 is SFDVKD. The V end was cut by 5 bases, the J end by 5 bases, with 11 bases between. This CDR3 has 13 residues.

This clonotype has a handful of counts. This chain uses TRBV6-5 with TRBJ1-3; D is unclear. V shed 0 bases and J shed 0 bases, with 6 bases lying between them. The germline V gene encodes CDR1 MNHEY and CDR2 SVGAGI. CDR3 length: 15 residues. CDR3 DNA sequence: TGTGCCAGCAGTTACTCCGGGAACTCTGGAAACACCATATATTTT. Translation gives CASSYSGNSGNTIYF.

The chain carries TRBV3-1 and TRBJ2-5; 9 bases are a match to TRBD1. With 7 bases clipped from V and 5 bases from J, the junction kept 5 bases outside the gene matches. This CDR3 is built from 13 residues. Germline-derived CDR1 and CDR2 are LGHDT and YNNKEL (reference sequence). CDR3 DNA: TGTGCCAGCAAGCGGACAGGGGTCGAGACCCAGTACTTC. This gives the protein CASKRTGVETQYF.

This clonotype was seen a handful of times. CDR3 coding DNA: TGTGCCAGCAGCGCCAGGGTTGACTATGGCTACACCTTC. Its translation is CASSARVDYGYTF. J is TRBJ1-2 and V is TRBV5-5; TRBD1 might be the D (5 bases). The length of the CDR3 is 13 residues. Trimming took off 4 bases at V and 3 bases at J, with 10 bases between the two ends. Germline assignment: CDR1 SGHKS and CDR2 YYEKEE (reference sequence).

This clonotype has only a few counts. The chain is built from TRBV9 and TRBJ2-5, with TRBD2 matching over 16 bases. The V gene's germline CDR1 is SGDLS and CDR2 YYNGEE. The CDR3 loop spans 17 amino acids. Unmatched junction bases numbered 6, after V lost 3 bases and J lost 4 bases. For the CDR3, the DNA is TGTGCCAGCAGCGATGGGACTAGCGGGGGGGCTGGAGAGACCCAGTACTTC. It is translated as CASSDGTSGGAGETQYF.

This clonotype was recorded many times. The genes are TRBV7-9 and TRBJ1-4; D unclear. CDR3 length: 13 amino acids. The V end was cut by 3 bases, the J end by 5 bases, with 7 bases between. CDR1 and CDR2 (germline): SEHNR, FQNEAQ (reference sequence). The CDR3 DNA reads TGTGCCAGCAGCTTCGGAGGGAATGAAAAACTGTTTTTT. As protein: CASSFGGNEKLFF.

V and J are TRBV12-3 or TRBV12-4 and TRBJ2-1; D remains ambiguous. CDR3 size: 11 residues. With 3 bases removed from V and 9 bases from J, the gap between germline ends came to 6 bases. The CDR3 reads CASSFKVEQFF. Here the CDR3 DNA reads TGTGCCAGCAGTTTTAAGGTTGAGCAGTTCTTC.

This clonotype was detected only a few times. V usage is TRBV2 and J usage is TRBJ2-1, with 9 positions matching TRBD2. In germline, CDR1 is SNHLY, CDR2 FYNNEI. After removal of 7 bases from V and 5 bases from J, the junction contained 12 bases not matched to a gene. There are 16 residues in the CDR3. The CDR3 region is CASNDWASGKNNEQFF. The CDR3 DNA reads as TGTGCCAGCAACGACTGGGCTAGCGGGAAGAACAATGAGCAGTTCTTC.

This clonotype came up a few times. J is TRBJ2-7 and V is TRBV28; 7 bases are a match to TRBD1. This CDR3 spans 14 amino acids. V trimming: 8 bases; J trimming: 1 base; junction bases outside the gene matches: 8. CDR1 is MDHEN and CDR2 is SYDVKM in the germline V gene. The chain's CDR3 is CASDRQGRSYEQYF. Here the CDR3 DNA reads TGTGCCAGCGATAGACAGGGCCGTTCCTACGAGCAGTACTTC. The full variable domain, completed using reference TRBV28 and TRBJ2-7, is DVKVTQSSRYLVKRTGEKVFLECVQDMDHENMFWYRQDPGLGLRLIYFSYDVKMKEKGDIPEGYSVSREKKERFSLILESASTNQTSMYLCASDRQGRSYEQYFGPGTRLTVT.